Listed below are T cell receptor beta chains from one sample, sequenced in a study of OX40 agonist ivuxolimab in advanced cancers. Some clones are missing from TCRdb's copy, which holds only in-frame ones; the method was immunoSEQ multiplex PCR. The table includes approximately 40,000 clones, approximately 80% detected once. The specimen comprised CD4+ or CD8+ T cells sorted from blood, sampled in a trial of the OX40 agonist ivuxolimab. The receptors originated from an adult with an advanced solid tumor such as melanoma, head and neck, liver or kidney cancer. The CDR3 runs from the conserved cysteine through the conserved F or W. Fields, in order: V gene, CDR3 protein.

>TRBV21-1
CASSKRPGTGVGFGYTF
>TRBV7-8
CASSSRTGDGANVLTF
>TRBV6-5
CASSSRDYGQETQYF
>TRBV9
CASSAVAGGTGQQFF
>TRBV4-2
CASSQARGGSSYEQYF
>TRBV28
CASSFLGGEYNEQFF
>TRBV11-2
CASSLGGEGYEQYF
>TRBV19
CATAGTVIRDPSNYGYTF
>TRBV11-2
CASFGGSGPSYEQYF
>TRBV27
CASSFQANNQPQHF
>TRBV13
CASSLDGGPKYEQYF
>TRBV27
CASKPGLDYEQYF
>TRBV5-4
CASSLEAREAPRDTQYF
>TRBV18
CASSPPLISSGYGNTIYF
>TRBV5-4
CASSLGNEQFF